These 8 T cell receptor beta chains originate from one sample sequenced in a study of T cell repertoires in cytomegalovirus infection. These TCRs' antigens remain unknown. TCRdb re-called the reads with MiXCR, one entry per CDR3 protein. The sample lists roughly 990,000 distinct CDR3 sequences, around a third occurring once. Sequenced here: cultured CD8+ T cells from PBMCs, sampled from culture after CMV antigen stimulation. The origin of the receptors is a human donor in good health (CMV status not recorded). Some clones in this sample may be carry-over from other donors' samples.

This clonotype was found a few times. The chain recombines TRBV7-6 with TRBJ1-2; 8 nucleotides line up with TRBD1. The CDR3 is 18 amino acids. Trimming took 6 bases from V and 1 from J; bases not matched to a gene: 16. Germline assignment: CDR1 SGHVS and CDR2 FNYEAQ. The CDR3: CASSLSGTGSYYNYGYTF. DNA of the CDR3: TGTGCCAGCAGTCTAAGTGGGACAGGATCCTACTATAACTATGGCTACACCTTC.

This clonotype was observed a single time. V usage is TRBV15 and J usage is TRBJ1-5; the D is unclear. The germline CDR1 and CDR2 sequences are LNHNV and YYDKDF (reference sequence). The CDR3 sequence is 17 residues long. V gave up 1 base and J gave up 0 bases, with 13 bases separating them. In nucleotides, the CDR3 is TGTGCCACCAGCAGAGTCACCATAGGACCTAGCAATCAGCCCCAGCATTTT. It translates to CATSRVTIGPSNQPQHF. The whole variable domain, filled in from reference TRBV15 and TRBJ1-5, reads DAMVIQNPRYQVTQFGKPVTLSCSQTLNHNVMYWYQQKSSQAPKLLFHYYDKDFNNEADTPDNFQSRRPNTSFCFLDIRSPGLGDTAMYLCATSRVTIGPSNQPQHFGDGTRLSIL.

The chain links TRBV20-1 to TRBJ1-2, with unresolved D. This CDR3 is built from 14 residues. Trimming cost V 6 bases and J 4 bases, with 18 bases left between them. Germline CDR1 reads DFQATT; CDR2 reads SNEGSKA (reference sequence). In nucleotides, the CDR3 is TGCAGTGCAATTCGAGACACTGCCGCCTATGGCTACACCTTC. This gives the protein CSAIRDTAAYGYTF.

This clonotype was counted between two and nine times. The V and J genes are TRBV5-1 and TRBJ2-2; 7 bases match TRBD1. The CDR3 has 17 amino acids. Germline CDR1 is SGHRS and CDR2 is YFSETQ. Losses at the gene ends were 0 bases for V and 4 bases for J; bases not matched to a gene: 9. CDR3 sequence: CASSLGVATGFTGELFF. The DNA for the CDR3 is TGCGCCAGCAGCTTGGGAGTAGCGACAGGGTTCACCGGGGAGCTGTTTTTT.

This chain uses TRBV28 with TRBJ1-4; the D gene is possibly TRBD1 (5 bases). The V end lost 5 bases, the J end lost 0 bases, and 10 bases lay between the germline ends. The length of the CDR3 is 15 residues. Germline V gene data show CDR1 as MDHEN and CDR2 as SYDVKM. The CDR3 nucleotides are TGTGCCAGCAGTCCCCTGACAGCAACTAATGAAAAACTGTTTTTT. Its translation is CASSPLTATNEKLFF.

The chain combines TRBV28 with TRBJ2-3; D is possibly TRBD1 (5 bases). This CDR3 contains 14 residues. CDR1 is MDHEN, CDR2 SYDVKM, per germline. Trimming took off 3 bases at V and 4 bases at J, with 11 bases between the two ends. CDR3 protein: CASSFQGFSDTQYF. The CDR3 DNA reads TGTGCCAGCAGTTTTCAGGGCTTTTCAGATACGCAGTATTTT. The complete variable domain, with remaining parts taken from reference TRBV28 and TRBJ2-3, reads DVKVTQSSRYLVKRTGEKVFLECVQDMDHENMFWYRQDPGLGLRLIYFSYDVKMKEKGDIPEGYSVSREKKERFSLILESASTNQTSMYLCASSFQGFSDTQYFGPGTRLTVL.

The table lists this clonotype with many counts. The rearrangement uses TRBV7-8 and TRBJ2-2, with D possibly being TRBD2 (6 bases). Per germline, CDR1 SGHVS and CDR2 FQNEAQ. V shed 1 base and J shed 4 bases, with 13 bases lying between them. This CDR3 spans 16 amino acids. The CDR3 DNA reads TGTGCCAGCAGCTTAGTAGAGGGACTGGTCACCGGGGAGCTGTTTTTT. Amino acid sequence: CASSLVEGLVTGELFF.

On this clonotype itself: This CDR3 is missing its conserved last phenylalanine or tryptophan, likely due to a read error. This rearrangement joins TRBV7-6 to TRBJ2-7; D unclear. CDR1 is SGHVS, CDR2 FNYEAQ, per germline. This CDR3 is built from 21 residues. CDR3 amino acids: CDSSLLSFVDTRSSVSYEQYL. The CDR3 nucleotides are TGTGACAGCAGTCTACTCTCTTTTGTTGACACCCGGTCATCAGTCTCCTACGAGCAGTACTTG.